These 3 T cell receptor beta chains were sequenced from one sample in a study of control samples from healthy donors and cancer patients. The data were produced by immunoSEQ multiplex PCR, yet TCRdb's version contains in-frame clones alone and is incomplete. This table has some 58,000 clones, about 90% appearing once. The specimen sequenced was PBMCs. All receptors come from a woman in her sixties with lung cancer.

The genes are TRBV30 and TRBJ2-3; no clear D. The CDR3 has 13 amino acids. V was clipped by 2 bases and J by 0 bases, with 6 bases between them. From germline, CDR1 is GTSNPN and CDR2 SVGIG (reference sequence). CDR3: CAWSRRSTDTQYF. CDR3 bases: TGTGCCTGGAGTAGACGGAGCACAGATACGCAGTATTTT.

V gene TRBV6-5 combines with J gene TRBJ2-5; no firm D call. From germline, CDR1 is MNHEY and CDR2 SVGAGI. Trimming stripped 8 bases from V and 0 bases from J, with 7 bases between. This CDR3 is built from 12 residues. The DNA of the CDR3 is TGTGCCAGCCCTCGGTACCAAGAGACCCAGTACTTC. Translation: CASPRYQETQYF.

The J gene is TRBJ1-1, the V gene TRBV30; the D is unclear. Trimming cost V 1 base and J 11 bases, with 20 bases left between them. CDR3 size: 14 residues. Germline lookup yields CDR1 GTSNPN and CDR2 SVGIG (reference sequence). CDR3 region: CAWSGTGIWVGAFF. The CDR3 DNA reads as TGTGCCTGGAGTGGGACCGGAATTTGGGTCGGGGCTTTCTTT.